This T cell receptor beta chain was obtained from a study of early T cells in non-severe SARS-CoV-2 infection. Overall study: With bulk RNA from unsorted whole blood as input, sequencing yielded unpaired chains.

cDNA molecules, individually, were tagged with unique molecular identifiers. TCRdb re-analysed the 5' RACE reads in MiXCR, keeping a single row per CDR3 protein. In the table there are about 34,000 distinct CDR3 sequences, 7.1% of which are singletons. As regards this clonotype: Antigen specificity is unknown.

Regarding the study as a whole: There was a bias toward anti-spike CD8 responses in VDJdb matching, which missed private and CD4 specificities.

Germline CDR1 is DFQATT and CDR2 is SNEGSKA (reference sequence). The CDR3 contains 13 residues. V was shortened by 5 bases and J by 10 bases, with 18 bases between the two germline ends. The sample in question was whole blood, obtained at baseline. This sequence was found in an adult who was a healthcare worker with PCR-confirmed SARS-CoV-2 infection or an uninfected control (not recorded which). This rearrangement joins TRBV20-1 to TRBJ2-1; tentatively, D is TRBD2 (6 bases). The chain's CDR3 is CSAGGGRRNEQFF. CDR3 DNA sequence: TGCAGTGCTGGGGGTGGGAGGAGGAACGAGCAGTTCTTC.